The next 31 T cell receptor beta chains were all read from a single sample in a study of early T cells in non-severe SARS-CoV-2 infection. TCRdb passed the 5' RACE reads through MiXCR, listing each CDR3 protein once. The sample contains around 70,000 distinct CDR3 sequences, less than 20% of which appear only once. What was sequenced was whole blood. These receptors originate from an adult who was a healthcare worker with PCR-confirmed SARS-CoV-2 infection or an uninfected control (not recorded which).

This clonotype appeared many times. The rearrangement uses TRBV18 and TRBJ2-1; 9 positions match TRBD1. CDR3 length equals 16 residues. Germline V CDR1 and CDR2: KGHSH, LQKENI. V lost 8 bases and J lost 5; bases outside the gene matches: 13. The CDR3 spells CASLNRDRDFNNEQFF. CDR3 DNA: TGTGCCAGCCTCAACCGGGACAGGGATTTTAACAATGAGCAGTTCTTC.

This rearrangement joins TRBV7-2 to TRBJ2-5; 8 bases line up with TRBD2. Germline assignment: CDR1 SGHTA and CDR2 FQGNSA. Trimming cost V 1 base and J 4 bases; bases outside gene matches: 8. The CDR3 is 16 amino acids. The CDR3 nucleotides read TGTGCCAGCAGCTTAGATGGACTAGCTAAGTCAGAGACCCAGTACTTC. Translated: CASSLDGLAKSETQYF.

The V call is TRBV7-9, the J call TRBJ1-1; 7 nucleotides align to TRBD1. CDR1 is SEHNR and CDR2 is FQNEAQ in the germline V gene (reference sequence). This CDR3 spans 18 amino acids. The junction had 13 bases not matched to a gene; V was cut back by 2 bases and J by 1 base. DNA of the CDR3: TGTGCCAGCAGCTTATTAAAGGCCGTGACAGGGAGGAACACTGAAGCTTTCTTT. This encodes CASSLLKAVTGRNTEAFF.

This clonotype occurred a few times. The chain is built from TRBV29-1 and TRBJ2-3; D remains ambiguous. CDR3 size: 13 residues. The germline V gene has CDR1 SQVTM and CDR2 ANQGSEA. V lost 0 bases and J lost 0, with 4 bases in between. The CDR3 spells CSVEEVSTDTQYF. The CDR3 DNA reads TGCAGCGTTGAAGAGGTCAGCACAGATACGCAGTATTTT.

A few counts support this clonotype. The chain carries TRBV20-1 and TRBJ2-5; 12 nucleotides match TRBD2. With V trimmed by 0 bases and J by 5 bases, 7 bases remained unmatched. Looked up from germline, CDR1 is DFQATT and CDR2 is SNEGSKA (reference sequence). The CDR3 runs 16 residues. The CDR3 loop is CSARDPTSGGWETQYF. For the CDR3, the DNA is TGCAGTGCTAGAGATCCGACTAGCGGGGGCTGGGAGACCCAGTACTTC.

The sample holds a few counts of this clonotype. An end of the junction differs from the germline gene, which may be a read error. This chain uses TRBV5-1 with TRBJ2-1, with D unclear. CDR1 is SGHRS and CDR2 is YFSETQ in the germline V gene. CDR3 size: 12 residues. DNA of the CDR3: TGCGCCGGCAGCTTGACGACCAATGAGCAGTTCTTC. As protein: CAGSLTTNEQFF.

The chain carries TRBV6-5 and TRBJ2-7; a weak D match, TRBD1 (5 bases). Trimming pared 10 bases from V and 3 bases from J, leaving 16 bases between. Germline CDR1 is MNHEY and CDR2 is SVGAGI. CDR3 length: 13 residues. CDR3: CATFSTRGYEQYF. The CDR3 DNA reads as TGTGCCACCTTCTCTACAAGGGGCTACGAGCAGTACTTC.

V usage is TRBV6-4 and J usage is TRBJ2-1, with TRBD2 identical over 12 bases. The CDR3 loop spans 15 amino acids. With 2 bases clipped from V and 5 bases from J, the junction kept 1 base outside the gene matches. Per germline, CDR1 MRHNA and CDR2 SNTAGT. CDR3 amino acids: CASSDRTSGDNEQFF. The CDR3 nucleotides read TGTGCCAGCAGTGACAGGACTAGCGGGGACAATGAGCAGTTCTTC.

The DNA of the CDR3 is TGTGCCAGCACCGGGACTTCACAGAACACTGAAGCTTTCTTT. Its protein is CASTGTSQNTEAFF. The chain links TRBV27 to TRBJ1-1; a weak D match, TRBD1 (5 bases). V lost 7 bases, J lost 1 base, and 13 bases lay in between. The CDR3 has 14 amino acids. Germline V gene data show CDR1 as MNHEY and CDR2 as SMNVEV (reference sequence).

This clonotype was detected only a few times. The chain is built from TRBV6-5 and TRBJ1-1; D gene ambiguous. The V and J ends lost 5 bases and 3 bases respectively, with 10 bases between them. Germline V gene data show CDR1 as MNHEY and CDR2 as SVGAGI. This CDR3 spans 13 amino acids. This CDR3 is CASSDLRYTEAFF. CDR3 sequence (DNA): TGTGCCAGCAGTGACCTAAGGTACACTGAAGCTTTCTTT.

This clonotype is categorized as medium-sized (0.01 to 0.1%). V is TRBV27 and J is TRBJ2-5, with TRBD2 matching 16 bases. CDR1 and CDR2 from the germline V gene are MNHEY and SMNVEV (reference sequence). The CDR3 is 16 amino acids. The V and J ends lost 8 bases and 4 bases, in that order; junction bases with no gene match: 7. The CDR3 DNA sequence: TGTGCCAGCCTAGGGACTAGCGGGGGGGCTTTAGAGACCCAGTACTTC. Protein sequence: CASLGTSGGALETQYF.

V is TRBV7-2 and J is TRBJ2-7; the D is unclear. This CDR3 is built from 13 residues. V was cut by 3 bases and J by 6 bases, with 12 bases left in between. Germline V gives CDR1 SGHTA, CDR2 FQGNSA. This chain's CDR3 is CASSFPSGIEQYF. Written as DNA, the CDR3 is TGTGCCAGCAGCTTCCCGAGTGGAATCGAGCAGTACTTC.

This clonotype was observed at least ten times. The chain links TRBV12-3 or TRBV12-4 to TRBJ2-3; 11 bases map to TRBD2. The V segment lost 4 bases and the J segment 10 bases; nucleotides outside the gene matches: 13. The CDR3 loop spans 16 amino acids. The CDR3 region is CASSSTGLAEGEPQYF. Here the CDR3 DNA reads TGTGCCAGCAGTTCAACGGGACTAGCGGAGGGAGAGCCGCAGTATTTT.

This clonotype was counted a few times. The chain has TRBV2 and TRBJ1-5; D unresolved. From germline, CDR1 is SNHLY and CDR2 FYNNEI. The CDR3 is 12 residues long. V lost 3 bases and J 4 bases, leaving 4 bases between the germline ends. The DNA for the CDR3 is TGTGCCAGCAGTGACCCTAATCAGCCCCAGCATTTT. Its protein is CASSDPNQPQHF.

The chain has TRBV4-1 and TRBJ1-6; D is unresolved. Trimming took 4 bases from V and 9 from J, leaving 16 bases between them. The CDR3 is made up of 15 amino acids. In germline, CDR1 is MGHRA, CDR2 YSYEKL. The CDR3 DNA sequence: TGCGCCAGCAGCCGCCTAGACGAGGGAGGTTCACCCCTCCACTTT. Translation gives CASSRLDEGGSPLHF.

This clonotype was picked up a small number of times. This chain connects TRBV6-1 to TRBJ2-1; 8 bases map to TRBD2. With 2 bases clipped from V and 15 bases from J, the junction kept 15 bases outside the gene matches. Germline V gene data show CDR1 as MNHNS and CDR2 as SASEGT. There are 15 residues in the CDR3. The CDR3 region is CASSEQGLVGGEAFF. The CDR3 nucleotides are TGTGCCAGCAGTGAACAGGGACTAGTGGGAGGGGAGGCGTTCTTC.

This clonotype was recorded a few times. The chain uses TRBV6-6 and TRBJ2-5; D remains unclear. The CDR3 contains 14 residues. The V and J ends lost 10 bases and 3 bases respectively, with 18 bases between them. Germline lookup yields CDR1 MNHNY and CDR2 SVGAGI (reference sequence). The CDR3 DNA sequence: TGTGCCACCCTCGAATCGAGGCGCAAAGAGACCCAGTACTTC. Protein product: CATLESRRKETQYF.

The chain couples TRBV6-1 to TRBJ1-1, with D possibly TRBD1 on 5 matching bases. The V end lost 5 bases, the J end lost 3 bases, and 13 bases lay between the germline ends. The CDR3 spans 14 residues. Germline V gene lookup returns CDR1 MNHNS and CDR2 SASEGT. CDR3 in DNA: TGTGCCAGCAGTCACGGGACTACTTACACTGAAGCTTTCTTT. It codes for CASSHGTTYTEAFF.

This clonotype was counted only a few times. V gene TRBV12-3 or TRBV12-4 combines with J gene TRBJ1-1; a weak D match, TRBD1 (5 bases). There are 18 residues in the CDR3. The V end was cut by 6 bases, the J end by 0 bases, with 23 bases between. CDR3 sequence reads: CASSPVWGRDPLNTEAFF. The CDR3, as DNA: TGTGCCAGCAGCCCCGTTTGGGGCAGGGACCCACTGAACACTGAAGCTTTCTTT.

This clonotype was counted a few times. The chain recombines TRBV28 with TRBJ1-1; D is ambiguous. From germline, CDR1 is MDHEN and CDR2 SYDVKM. The CDR3 has 13 amino acids. Deletions cut 3 bases from V and 12 bases from J, with 17 bases between. The CDR3 loop is CASSLVSSFIPFF. The CDR3 coding sequence is TGTGCCAGCAGTTTGGTCAGTTCTTTCATCCCTTTCTTT.

The table lists this clonotype with a few counts. The rearrangement uses TRBV25-1 and TRBJ2-7; TRBD1 might be the D (5 bases). The CDR3 sequence is 12 residues long. V dropped 3 bases and J dropped 5 bases, with 8 bases sitting between them. Germline loops: CDR1 MGHDK, CDR2 SYGVNS. The CDR3 DNA follows: TGTGCCAGCAGTGAGACCAGGGACGAGCAGTACTTC. Its protein is CASSETRDEQYF.

This clonotype was found a few times. J is TRBJ2-3 and V is TRBV5-1; 7 bases align to TRBD1. Trimming cost V 2 bases and J 8 bases; bases outside gene matches: 14. CDR3 length: 16 amino acids. Germline values: CDR1 SGHRS, CDR2 YFSETQ. In DNA form, the CDR3 reads TGCGCCAGCAGCTTAACACAGGGGAAGTGGTCGGCTACGCAGTATTTT. Its protein is CASSLTQGKWSATQYF.

Only a few counts were recorded for this clonotype. The CDR3 loop reads CASSFLDEQYF. CDR3 in DNA: TGTGCCAGCAGTTTTCTAGACGAGCAGTACTTC. This chain connects TRBV6-5 to TRBJ2-7; no firm D call. The length of the CDR3 is 11 residues. In germline, CDR1 is MNHEY, CDR2 SVGAGI. V lost 4 bases and J 5 bases, leaving 6 bases between the germline ends.

At least ten counts were recorded for this clonotype. V is TRBV20-1 and J is TRBJ2-5; tentatively, D is TRBD1 or TRBD2 (5 bases each). From germline, CDR1 is DFQATT and CDR2 SNEGSKA (reference sequence). V lost 5 bases, J lost 0 bases, and 10 bases lay in between. The CDR3 is 13 residues long. The DNA for the CDR3 is TGCAGTGCTGTAGGGACGTACCAAGAGACCCAGTACTTC. Translating it yields CSAVGTYQETQYF.

This clonotype was recorded a few times. This chain connects TRBV6-2 or TRBV6-3 to TRBJ2-7; the match to TRBD2 covers 7 bases. CDR3 length equals 15 residues. The V segment lost 2 bases and the J segment 5 bases; nucleotides outside the gene matches: 9. Germline CDR1 reads MNHEY; CDR2 reads SVGEGT. The CDR3 is CASSYGGAGAHEQYF. In DNA form, the CDR3 reads TGTGCCAGCAGTTACGGAGGGGCGGGAGCTCACGAGCAGTACTTC.

This clonotype was seen a handful of times. The chain combines TRBV15 with TRBJ2-1, with D uncertain. Looked up from germline, CDR1 is LNHNV and CDR2 is YYDKDF (reference sequence). The CDR3 runs to 12 residues. V lost 4 bases and J 5 bases, leaving 6 bases between the germline ends. In nucleotides, the CDR3 is TGTGCCACCAGCAACCCTAACAATGAGCAGTTCTTC. Its protein is CATSNPNNEQFF.

This clonotype was counted only a few times. The chain employs TRBV29-1 and TRBJ2-5, with D unresolved. In germline, CDR1 is SQVTM, CDR2 ANQGSEA. With 6 bases removed from V and 4 bases from J, the gap between germline ends came to 12 bases. The CDR3 length is 12 residues. The CDR3 DNA reads as TGCAGCGTCGATCCCGGATCAGAGACCCAGTACTTC. Translating it yields CSVDPGSETQYF.

V usage is TRBV6-2 or TRBV6-3 and J usage is TRBJ2-1; unclear D gene. From germline, CDR1 is MNHEY and CDR2 SVGEGT. The length of the CDR3 is 10 residues. V shed 4 bases and J shed 9 bases, with 4 bases lying between them. CDR3 protein: CASSWPEQFF. DNA of the CDR3: TGTGCCAGCAGTTGGCCTGAGCAGTTCTTC.

CDR3 loop: CASSGSSNYGYTF. The CDR3 bases are TGTGCCAGCAGTGGATCATCAAACTATGGCTACACCTTC. The chain recombines TRBV9 with TRBJ1-2; unclear D gene. The CDR3 contains 13 residues. V was pared by 5 bases and J by 2 bases, with 10 bases between. The germline V gene has CDR1 SGDLS and CDR2 YYNGEE.

The chain recombines TRBV6-1 with TRBJ2-4, with D possibly TRBD1 on 6 matching bases. The CDR3 spans 14 residues. V lost 5 bases, J lost 0 bases, and 8 bases lay in between. The germline V gene has CDR1 MNHNS and CDR2 SASEGT. CDR3 in DNA: TGTGCCAGCAGTCAACAGGGAGCCAAAAACATTCAGTACTTC. Its translation: CASSQQGAKNIQYF.

This clonotype occurred a few times. The chain links TRBV7-9 to TRBJ1-3, with D maybe TRBD1 (6 bases). Germline assignment: CDR1 SEHNR and CDR2 FQNEAQ (reference sequence). Trimming shortened V by 5 bases and J by 3 bases, and 11 bases separated the two germline ends. The CDR3 has 14 amino acids. In nucleotides, the CDR3 is TGTGCCAGCAGCCCAACAGGGCTTGGAAACACCATATATTTT. Protein product: CASSPTGLGNTIYF.